A single sample gave rise to the 9 T cell receptor beta chains below, sequenced in a study of T cells in Graves' hyperthyroidism and ophthalmopathy. From RNA transcripts, TCR beta CDR3 regions were amplified. The primer set for the first-round RT-PCR of the TCR CDR3 was HTBI. TCRdb redid the calling of the multiplex PCR reads with MiXCR, one entry per CDR3 protein. The sample consists of around 450,000 distinct CDR3 sequences, roughly an eighth of them appearing once. Material for sequencing was blood. These receptors were collected from a woman between 18 and 29 years old with Graves' hyperthyroidism.

The sample holds a few counts of this clonotype. The chain couples TRBV24-1 to TRBJ1-2, with 9 bases fitting TRBD1. The CDR3 is 12 amino acids. V shed 8 bases, J shed 8 bases, and the junction held 5 bases outside the gene matches. Germline V gene data show CDR1 as KGHDR and CDR2 as SFDVKD. DNA for the CDR3: TGTGCCACCACCCGGACAGGGGACGGCTACACCTTC. The encoded protein is CATTRTGDGYTF.

The chain is built from TRBV9 and TRBJ2-1; D is uncertain. The germline gives CDR1 SGDLS, CDR2 YYNGEE. This CDR3 is built from 17 residues. Between the trimmed V and J ends, which lost 4 bases and 10 bases, there was a span of 27 bases. Here the CDR3 DNA reads TGTGCCAGCAGCAGTAGAGGAGTCGACCGACCCCATTGGGAGCAGTTCTTC. Its protein is CASSSRGVDRPHWEQFF. Using reference TRBV9 and TRBJ2-1 for the parts outside the CDR3, the full variable domain is DSGVTQTPKHLITATGQRVTLRCSPRSGDLSVYWYQQSLDQGLQFLIQYYNGEERAKGNILERFSAQQFPDLHSELNLSSLELGDSALYFCASSSRGVDRPHWEQFFGPGTRLTVL.

For the CDR3, the DNA is TGTGCCAGCAGCCTCGGAACGGGGGCGGGTAGCAATCAGCCCCAGCATTTT. This sequence encodes CASSLGTGAGSNQPQHF. J is TRBJ1-5 and V is TRBV5-4, with D possibly TRBD1 on 6 matching bases. This CDR3 has 17 residues. The germline V gene encodes CDR1 SGHNT and CDR2 YYREEE (reference sequence). The V gene lost 4 bases and the J gene lost 0 bases, with 17 bases spanning the gap.

The table lists this clonotype with many counts. The J gene is TRBJ2-6, the V gene TRBV20-1; D is perhaps TRBD1 or TRBD2 (6 bases each). The CDR3 contains 14 residues. Per the germline V gene, CDR1 is DFQATT and CDR2 is SNEGSKA (reference sequence). V lost 3 bases and J 4 bases, leaving 10 bases between the germline ends. The CDR3 DNA reads TGCAGTGCTAGGTGGGGGGCGGGGGCCAACGTCCTGACTTTC. Amino acid sequence: CSARWGAGANVLTF.

This rearrangement joins TRBV12-5 to TRBJ2-5; D is unclear. V was cut by 1 base and J by 5 bases, with 8 bases left in between. Germline CDR1 is LGHNT and CDR2 is FRNRAP. This CDR3 is built from 13 residues. The CDR3 sequence is CASGLGPAETQYF. CDR3 coding DNA: TGTGCTAGTGGTTTGGGCCCGGCGGAGACCCAGTACTTC.

The chain is built from TRBV4-1 and TRBJ2-1; no definite D call. This CDR3 comprises 13 residues. V shed 1 base and J shed 10 bases, with 11 bases lying between them. In germline, CDR1 is MGHRA, CDR2 YSYEKL. For the CDR3, the DNA is TGCGCCAGCAGCCAAGTAGCATACGGGGAGCAGTTCTTC. This gives the protein CASSQVAYGEQFF.

Worth noting for this clonotype: A much larger clone differs by one base, so this may be a read error. V gene TRBV4-2 combines with J gene TRBJ2-2; tentative D call: TRBD1 (6 bases). The ends were cut back, 8 bases at V and 9 bases at J, with 19 bases in the middle. Germline CDR1 is LGHNA and CDR2 is YNFKEQ. The CDR3 is made up of 14 amino acids. CDR3 DNA sequence: TGTGCCAGCTCCGGGGCAGGGGACCACCGGGAGCTGTTTTTT. It specifies CASSGAGDHRELFF.

This clonotype was counted between two and nine times. This chain links TRBV7-2 with TRBJ2-2; possibly TRBD1 for D (5 bases). The CDR3 is made up of 16 amino acids. Germline CDR1 is SGHTA and CDR2 is FQGNSA. Trimming shortened V by 5 bases and J by 7 bases, and 20 bases separated the two germline ends. CDR3 bases: TGTGCCAGCAGCCTCCCTAGACAGTTCTTCGTCGGGGAGCTGTTTTTT. It encodes CASSLPRQFFVGELFF.

In the case of this clonotype: This may come from a read error, since a much larger clone is one base off. The chain employs TRBV27 and TRBJ2-3; D is ambiguous. This CDR3 has 15 amino acids. Between the trimmed V and J ends, which lost 8 bases and 6 bases, there was a span of 21 bases. Germline V lookup: CDR1 MNHEY, CDR2 SMNVEV (reference sequence). The CDR3 loop is CASGYRGARGDTQYF. CDR3 nucleotide sequence: TGTGCCAGCGGCTACCGTGGAGCCCGTGGGGATACGCAGTATTTT.